This T cell receptor beta chain was sequenced during a study of regulatory and conventional T cells in RAG deficiency. The length of the CDR3 is 11 residues. Germline V CDR1 and CDR2: SSHAT, FNYEAQ (reference sequence). Study-wide findings and caveats: In Omenn syndrome, sorted "Tregs" may be peripherally activated cells. Shannon entropy was markedly lower and Simpson indices higher in RAG-deficient patients than control T-cell subsets. Omenn patients showed >80% Treg-Tconv overlap and shorter CDR3 lengths. Treg unique TCR beta sequences were approximately 100-fold fewer in Omenn syndrome and CID/AS patients than controls.

Worth noting for this clone: Its specificity is not known.

The table came from immunoSEQ multiplex PCR; TCRdb's copy has only in-frame clones and leaves some out. The sample records roughly 45,000 clones, about 87% being singletons. Genomic DNA came from blood conventional CD4+ T cells gated CD25-low CD127-high. The same specimen was also included in a second study, on regulatory T cells. From that report: Primers: 52 TRBV forward and 13 TRBJ reverse.

This receptor was obtained from a human donor in good health. V usage is TRBV7-7 and J usage is TRBJ2-7; D is unresolved. What was sequenced was CD4+ effector T cells sorted from blood. The CDR3 reads CATGFDIEQYF. The CDR3 nucleotides are TGTGCTACCGGGTTCGACATTGAGCAGTACTTC.